This T cell receptor (beta chain) was sequenced during a study of identical twins. TCRdb reprocessed the 5' RACE reads via MiXCR and lists one record per CDR3 protein. The sample has a few hundred thousand distinct CDR3 sequences; 5.5% to 7.5% are singletons. Trimming at V came to 6 bases and at J to 4 bases, leaving 11 bases not matched to a gene. Per germline, CDR1 MNHNS and CDR2 SASEGT. The CDR3 spans 15 residues. The data also belong to a second study, concerning T cells expressing NK-cell markers.

The TCR was taken from a woman younger than 35 in good health. The gene calls are TRBV6-1 and TRBJ2-7, with TRBD2 matching 8 bases. The specimen was CD8+ T cells sorted from blood. CDR3 in amino acids: CASRPPGRGAYEQYF. DNA of the CDR3: TGTGCCAGCAGGCCTCCTGGGCGGGGGGCTTACGAGCAGTACTTC.